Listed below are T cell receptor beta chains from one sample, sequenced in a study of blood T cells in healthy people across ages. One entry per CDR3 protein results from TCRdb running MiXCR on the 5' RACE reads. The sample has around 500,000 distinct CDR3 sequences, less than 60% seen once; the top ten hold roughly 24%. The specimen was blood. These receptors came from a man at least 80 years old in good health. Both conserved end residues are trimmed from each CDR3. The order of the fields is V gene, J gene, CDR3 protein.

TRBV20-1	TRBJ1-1	SARGGQGNTEAF
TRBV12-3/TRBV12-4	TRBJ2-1	ASSFSLVEQF
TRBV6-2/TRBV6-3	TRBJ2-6	ASSWTGHSGANVLT
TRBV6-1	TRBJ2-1	ASRPGLAGGASYNEQF
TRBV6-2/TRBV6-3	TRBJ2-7	ASSRDGGRYDEQY
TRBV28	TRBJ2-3	ASTLTGPTDTQY
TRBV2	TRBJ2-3	ASKILAADTQY
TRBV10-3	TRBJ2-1	AISDGAGHETQF
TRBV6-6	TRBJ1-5	AGSEGDQPQH
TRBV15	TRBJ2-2	ATTPFANTGELF
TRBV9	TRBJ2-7	ASSAPGSHLHEQY
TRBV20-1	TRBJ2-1	SALTPRDRENEQF
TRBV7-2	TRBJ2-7	ASSPVWGGSYEQY
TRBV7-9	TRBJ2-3	ASSFTPSGPRQY
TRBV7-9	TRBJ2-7	ASSPGTGEAYEQY
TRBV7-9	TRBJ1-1	ASSLTTGGAEAF
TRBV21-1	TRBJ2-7	ASSKRGGAREQY
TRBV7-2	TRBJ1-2	ASSLKSFPIPGDGYT
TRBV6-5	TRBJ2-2	ASLVAGGGELF
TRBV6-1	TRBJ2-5	ASPRERGETQY
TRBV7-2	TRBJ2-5	ASSFIPQETQY
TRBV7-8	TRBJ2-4	ASSLKWGLGAKNIQY
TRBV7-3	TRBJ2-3	ASSLSGAGDTQY
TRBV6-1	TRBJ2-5	ASSGARGGRETQY
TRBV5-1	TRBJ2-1	ASSARDREPYNEQF
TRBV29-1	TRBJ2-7	SVGVLAGAYEQY
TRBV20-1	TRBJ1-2	SARLRGQGSYGYT
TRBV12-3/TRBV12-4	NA	ASSSTSAETQY
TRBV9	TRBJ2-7	ASSSDTDQRQY
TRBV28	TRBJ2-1	ASSSGGQF
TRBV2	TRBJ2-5	ASSLGVVGGPSQY
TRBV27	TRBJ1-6	ASNQGYNSPLH
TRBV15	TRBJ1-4	ATSRDGGAGREKLF
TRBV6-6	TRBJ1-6	ASSTGGNSPPH
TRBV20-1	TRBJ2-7	SARVGALDEQY
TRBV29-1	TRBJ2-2	SVEGRGRELF
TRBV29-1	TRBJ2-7	SVEVRLTGSAYEQY
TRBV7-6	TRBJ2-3	ASSLEVTSYGDTQY
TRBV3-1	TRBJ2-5	ASSQGNWGTQY
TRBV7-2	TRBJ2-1	ASSLVPTSANEQF
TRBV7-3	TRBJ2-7	ASSLNAVAGGYEQY
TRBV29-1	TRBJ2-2	SVAGNTGELF